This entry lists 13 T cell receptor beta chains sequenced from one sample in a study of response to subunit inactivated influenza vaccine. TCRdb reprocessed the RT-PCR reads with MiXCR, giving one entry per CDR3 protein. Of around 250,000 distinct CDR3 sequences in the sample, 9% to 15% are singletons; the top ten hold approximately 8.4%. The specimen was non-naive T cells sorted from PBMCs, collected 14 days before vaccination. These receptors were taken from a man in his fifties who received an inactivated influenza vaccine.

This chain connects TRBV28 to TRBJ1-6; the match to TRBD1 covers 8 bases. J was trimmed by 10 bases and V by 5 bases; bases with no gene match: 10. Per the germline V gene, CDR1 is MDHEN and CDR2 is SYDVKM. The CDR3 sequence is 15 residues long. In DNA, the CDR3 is TGTGCCAGCAGTCCCGACGGACAGGGCGGCTCACCCCTCCACTTT. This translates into CASSPDGQGGSPLHF.

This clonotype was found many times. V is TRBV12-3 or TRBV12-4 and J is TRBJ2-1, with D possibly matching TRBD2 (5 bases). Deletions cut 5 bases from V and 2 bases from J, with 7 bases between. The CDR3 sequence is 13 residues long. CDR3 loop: CASSPGTYNEQFF. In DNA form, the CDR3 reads TGTGCCAGCAGTCCGGGGACCTACAATGAGCAGTTCTTC.

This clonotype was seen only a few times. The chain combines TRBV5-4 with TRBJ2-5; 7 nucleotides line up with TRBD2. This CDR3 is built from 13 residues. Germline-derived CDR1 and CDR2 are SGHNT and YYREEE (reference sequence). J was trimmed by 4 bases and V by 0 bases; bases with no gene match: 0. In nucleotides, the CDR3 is TGTGCCAGCAGCTTGGTAGCGGGAGAGACCCAGTACTTC. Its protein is CASSLVAGETQYF.

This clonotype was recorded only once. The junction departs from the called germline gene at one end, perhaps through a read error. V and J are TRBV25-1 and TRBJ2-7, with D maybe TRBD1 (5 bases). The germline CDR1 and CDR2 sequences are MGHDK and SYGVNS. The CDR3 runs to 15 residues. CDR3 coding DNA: TGTGCCAGCAGTGAATGGGGCCAGAGCTCCTACGGGCAGTACTTC. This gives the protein CASSEWGQSSYGQYF.

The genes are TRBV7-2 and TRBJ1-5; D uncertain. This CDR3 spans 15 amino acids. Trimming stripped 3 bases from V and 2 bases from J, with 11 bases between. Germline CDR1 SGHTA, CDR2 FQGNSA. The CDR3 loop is CASSLSRNGNQPQHF. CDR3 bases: TGTGCCAGCAGCTTGAGCAGGAATGGCAATCAGCCCCAGCATTTT.

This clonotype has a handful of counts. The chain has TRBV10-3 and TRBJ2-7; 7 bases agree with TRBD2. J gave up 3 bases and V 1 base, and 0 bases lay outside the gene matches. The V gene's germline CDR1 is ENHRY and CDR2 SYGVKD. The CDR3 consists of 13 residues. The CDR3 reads CAISELAGYEQYF. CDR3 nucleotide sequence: TGTGCCATCAGTGAGTTAGCGGGCTACGAGCAGTACTTC.

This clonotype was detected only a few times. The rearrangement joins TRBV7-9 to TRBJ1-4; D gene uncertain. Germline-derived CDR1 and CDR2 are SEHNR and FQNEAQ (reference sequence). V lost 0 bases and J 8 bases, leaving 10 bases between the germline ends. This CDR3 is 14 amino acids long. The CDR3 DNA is TGTGCCAGCAGCTTAGCAACCGTAGGGGAAAAACTGTTTTTT. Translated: CASSLATVGEKLFF. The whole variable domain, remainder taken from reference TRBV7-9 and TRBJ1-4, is DTGVSQNPRHKITKRGQNVTFRCDPISEHNRLYWYRQTLGQGPEFLTYFQNEAQLEKSRLLSDRFSAERPKGSFSTLEIQRTEQGDSAMYLCASSLATVGEKLFFGSGTQLSVL.

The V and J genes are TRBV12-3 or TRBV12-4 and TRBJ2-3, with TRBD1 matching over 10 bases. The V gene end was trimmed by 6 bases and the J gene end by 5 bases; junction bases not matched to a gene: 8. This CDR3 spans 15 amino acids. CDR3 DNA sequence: TGTGCCAGCAGCCCCGACAGGGGGCTCGTAGATACGCAGTATTTT. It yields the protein CASSPDRGLVDTQYF.

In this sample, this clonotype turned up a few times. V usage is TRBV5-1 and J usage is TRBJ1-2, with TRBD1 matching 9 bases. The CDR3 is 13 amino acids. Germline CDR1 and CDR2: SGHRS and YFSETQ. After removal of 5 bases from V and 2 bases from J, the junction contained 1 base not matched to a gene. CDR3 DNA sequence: TGCGCCAGCAGAGGACAGGGGAACTATGGCTACACCTTC. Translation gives CASRGQGNYGYTF.

DNA of the CDR3: TGTGCCAGCAGCCAATTTTATCGGTCAGGCACGAACACCGGGGAGCTGTTTTTT. Its protein is CASSQFYRSGTNTGELFF. The V call is TRBV3-1, the J call TRBJ2-2; D remains ambiguous. The CDR3 is 18 amino acids. Per germline, CDR1 LGHDT and CDR2 YNNKEL (reference sequence). V lost 2 bases, J lost 0 bases, and 16 bases lay in between.

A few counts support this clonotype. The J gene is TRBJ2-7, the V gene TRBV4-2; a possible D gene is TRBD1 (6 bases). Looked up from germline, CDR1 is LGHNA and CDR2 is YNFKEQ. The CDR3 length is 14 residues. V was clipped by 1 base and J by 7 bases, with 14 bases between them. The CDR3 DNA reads TGTGCCAGCAGCCAAGGTCGGGACATCATAGAGCAGTACTTC. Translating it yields CASSQGRDIIEQYF.

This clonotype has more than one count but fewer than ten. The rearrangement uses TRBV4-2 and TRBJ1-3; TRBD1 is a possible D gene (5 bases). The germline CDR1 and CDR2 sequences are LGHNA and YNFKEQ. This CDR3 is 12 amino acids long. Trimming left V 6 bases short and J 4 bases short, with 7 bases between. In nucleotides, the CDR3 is TGTGCCAGCAGGGGGCACGGAAACACCATATATTTT. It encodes CASRGHGNTIYF.

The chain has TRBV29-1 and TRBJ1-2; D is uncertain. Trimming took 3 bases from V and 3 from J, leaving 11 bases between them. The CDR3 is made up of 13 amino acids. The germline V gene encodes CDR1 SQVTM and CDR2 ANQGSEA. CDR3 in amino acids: CSVEAGEDYGYTF. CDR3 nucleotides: TGCAGCGTTGAGGCGGGAGAGGACTATGGCTACACCTTC.